One sample yielded the 31 T cell receptor beta chains listed below, sequenced in a study of OX40 agonist ivuxolimab in advanced cancers. TCRdb's copy holds only in-frame clones and misses some; the assay was immunoSEQ multiplex PCR. Of tens of thousands of clones listed, roughly 84% are singletons. Sequenced here: CD4+ or CD8+ T cells sorted from blood, sampled in a trial of the OX40 agonist ivuxolimab. These receptors were obtained from an adult with an advanced solid tumor such as melanoma, head and neck, liver or kidney cancer.

This clone was detected only once. The rearrangement links TRBV28 to TRBJ2-5, with D possibly TRBD1 on 6 matching bases. V lost 6 bases and J 7 bases, leaving 18 bases between the germline ends. CDR1 is MDHEN and CDR2 is SYDVKM in the germline V gene. The length of the CDR3 is 14 residues. The DNA of the CDR3 is TGTGCCAGCAGACCCGCACTGGGGGCTCGGACCCAGTACTTC. This sequence encodes CASRPALGARTQYF.

V gene TRBV5-1 combines with J gene TRBJ1-6; D gene uncertain. CDR3 size: 14 residues. Trimming shortened V by 9 bases and J by 3 bases, and 13 bases separated the two germline ends. CDR1 is SGHRS, CDR2 YFSETQ, per germline. In DNA, the CDR3 is TGCGCCACCCACCTTGGGAACTATAATTCACCCCTCCACTTT. Its translation is CATHLGNYNSPLHF.

The chain recombines TRBV7-9 with TRBJ1-4, with D perhaps matching TRBD1 (5 bases). With 5 bases removed from V and 11 bases from J, the gap between germline ends came to 12 bases. The CDR3 extends over 12 amino acids. Germline loops: CDR1 SEHNR, CDR2 FQNEAQ (reference sequence). CDR3 bases: TGTGCCAGCAGCCCGCAAGACAGCAAACTGTTTTTT. It is translated as CASSPQDSKLFF.

The chain is built from TRBV6-5 and TRBJ2-5; the D call may be TRBD1 or TRBD2 (6 bases each). Trimming cost V 5 bases and J 1 base, with 11 bases left between them. The CDR3 covers 14 residues. The germline V gene has CDR1 MNHEY and CDR2 SVGAGI. CDR3 loop: CASSRGTFQETQYF. CDR3 nucleotides: TGTGCCAGCAGTCGCGGGACATTCCAAGAGACCCAGTACTTC.

The chain links TRBV7-3 to TRBJ1-6, with D uncertain. The V and J ends lost 2 bases and 7 bases respectively, with 12 bases between them. The CDR3 loop spans 15 amino acids. The germline V gene encodes CDR1 SGHTA and CDR2 FQGTGA. CDR3: CASSLGSQANSPLHF. The DNA for the CDR3 is TGTGCCAGCAGCTTAGGGTCCCAGGCGAATTCACCCCTCCACTTT.

The V gene is TRBV4-2, the J gene TRBJ2-3; a possible D gene is TRBD2 (6 bases). CDR3 length: 16 amino acids. Germline V lookup: CDR1 LGHNA, CDR2 YNFKEQ. With 9 bases removed from V and 2 bases from J, the gap between germline ends came to 21 bases. The CDR3 DNA reads TGTGCCAGTTACCCCCTTTCGGGGCGGGACACAGATACGCAGTATTTT. It codes for CASYPLSGRDTDTQYF.

The chain carries TRBV6-1 and TRBJ2-7; D may match TRBD1 or TRBD2 (5 bases each). Germline CDR1 MNHNS, CDR2 SASEGT. Trimming shortened V by 6 bases and J by 2 bases, and 11 bases separated the two germline ends. This CDR3 comprises 13 residues. The DNA of the CDR3 is TGTGCCAGCAGGAGGGGTTACACCTACGAGCAGTACGTC. Residues: CASRRGYTYEQYV.

The gene calls are TRBV11-2 and TRBJ1-1; D may be TRBD1 (5 bases). Looked up from germline, CDR1 is SGHAT and CDR2 is FQNNGV. This CDR3 is built from 16 residues. V was pared by 7 bases and J by 1 base, with 19 bases between. The chain's CDR3 is CASTRRGGLQNTEAFF. The CDR3 DNA reads TGTGCCAGCACCCGACGGGGGGGACTCCAGAACACTGAAGCTTTCTTT. The whole variable domain, filled in from reference TRBV11-2 and TRBJ1-1, reads EAGVAQSPRYKIIEKRQSVAFWCNPISGHATLYWYQQILGQGPKLLIQFQNNGVVDDSQLPKDRFSAERLKGVDSTLKIQPAKLEDSAVYLCASTRRGGLQNTEAFFGQGTRLTVV.

The chain joins TRBV7-2 to TRBJ2-3; D is unresolved. CDR1 and CDR2 (germline): SGHTA, FQGNSA. V lost 5 bases and J lost 0, with 12 bases in between. The CDR3 spans 15 residues. CDR3 DNA: TGTGCCAGCAGCCGCGATCAGTGGAGCACAGATACGCAGTATTTT. It encodes CASSRDQWSTDTQYF.

This clone was recorded once. The gene calls are TRBV19 and TRBJ1-5; the D is unclear. CDR3 length: 14 amino acids. From germline, CDR1 is LNHDA and CDR2 SQIVND (reference sequence). V shed 7 bases and J shed 0 bases, with 10 bases lying between them. CDR3 nucleotides: TGTGCCAGTAAGAGAGAATATAGCAATCAGCCCCAGCATTTT. The encoded protein is CASKREYSNQPQHF.

The V gene is TRBV2, the J gene TRBJ2-3; a weak D match, TRBD2 (5 bases). The CDR3 extends over 14 amino acids. The germline V gene encodes CDR1 SNHLY and CDR2 FYNNEI. The V gene lost 6 bases and the J gene lost 2 bases, with 12 bases spanning the gap. CDR3 DNA: TGTGCCAGCAGAGTGGACTTGCCCACAGATACGCAGTATTTT. This sequence encodes CASRVDLPTDTQYF.

This clone was found once. The chain links TRBV18 to TRBJ2-1; weak D call: TRBD2 (6 bases). Germline assignment: CDR1 KGHSH and CDR2 LQKENI. The V gene lost 2 bases and the J gene lost 7 bases, with 9 bases spanning the gap. The CDR3 has 13 residues. CDR3 sequence (DNA): TGTGCCAGCTCACCAGGGGGGTGGAATGAGCAGTTCTTC. Translating it yields CASSPGGWNEQFF.

This sequence joins TRBV5-1 and TRBJ2-3; tentatively, D is TRBD1 (5 bases). Germline CDR1 is SGHRS and CDR2 is YFSETQ. V was pared by 4 bases and J by 3 bases, with 12 bases between. CDR3 length: 14 amino acids. CDR3 nucleotides: TGCGCCAGCAGCAAAGGACAAGAGACAGATACGCAGTATTTT. Amino acids: CASSKGQETDTQYF.

This clone was seen a single time. The rearrangement joins TRBV9 to TRBJ1-2; D uncertain. With 0 bases removed from V and 4 bases from J, the gap between germline ends came to 4 bases. CDR3 size: 12 residues. CDR1 SGDLS and CDR2 YYNGEE come from the germline V gene. CDR3 residues: CASSVASYGYTF. The DNA of the CDR3 is TGTGCCAGCAGCGTAGCCAGCTATGGCTACACCTTC.

The rearrangement links TRBV21-1 to TRBJ2-7; no check of the table's D call, TRBD2, against the DNA was made. TRBV21-1 is classified as a pseudogene. The CDR3 consists of 14 residues. CDR3 nucleotide sequence: TGTGCCAGCAGCAAAGTGACGGGTTCCTACGAGCAGTACTTC. Its protein is CASSKVTGSYEQYF.

The rearrangement joins TRBV4-3 to TRBJ1-2; 9 nucleotides line up with TRBD1. The CDR3 length is 17 residues. Per the germline V gene, CDR1 is LGHNA and CDR2 is YSLEER. With V trimmed by 0 bases and J by 7 bases, 12 bases remained unmatched. The CDR3 nucleotides are TGCGCCAGCAGCCAAGACCGGATGGGACAGGGTAGACTTGGCTACACCTTC. Translating it yields CASSQDRMGQGRLGYTF.

The V and J genes are TRBV7-8 and TRBJ1-2, with 7 positions matching TRBD1. CDR3 length: 13 residues. Trimming took 5 bases from V and 5 from J; bases not matched to a gene: 5. In germline, CDR1 is SGHVS, CDR2 FQNEAQ. DNA for the CDR3: TGTGCCAGCAGCAGGGGACAGATTTATGGCTACACCTTC. Protein sequence: CASSRGQIYGYTF.

The rearrangement joins TRBV6-5 to TRBJ2-2; D perhaps matches TRBD1 (6 bases). The germline gives CDR1 MNHEY, CDR2 SVGAGI. The CDR3 runs to 14 residues. Trimming pared 10 bases from V and 2 bases from J, leaving 14 bases between. In nucleotides, the CDR3 is TGTGCCACCCTAAACAGGGAAAACACCGGGGAGCTGTTTTTT. Protein: CATLNRENTGELFF.

The V call is TRBV2, the J call TRBJ2-5, with a tentative D call TRBD1 (6 bases). CDR3 length equals 15 residues. The V and J ends lost 5 bases and 2 bases respectively, with 15 bases between them. Germline V gene sequence: CDR1 SNHLY, CDR2 FYNNEI. The CDR3 nucleotides are TGTGCCAGCAGTATGATGACAGGTTTTCAAGAGACCCAGTACTTC. As protein: CASSMMTGFQETQYF.

This chain links TRBV18 with TRBJ1-3, with D uncertain. Trimming removed 0 bases at V and 0 bases at J, with 3 bases between. Per the germline V gene, CDR1 is KGHSH and CDR2 is LQKENI. The length of the CDR3 is 14 residues. CDR3 bases: TGTGCCAGCTCACCACCGGACTCTGGAAACACCATATATTTT. Encoded protein: CASSPPDSGNTIYF. Using reference TRBV18 and TRBJ1-3 for the parts outside the CDR3, the full variable domain is NAGVMQNPRHLVRRRGQEARLRCSPMKGHSHVYWYRQLPEEGLKFMVYLQKENIIDESGMPKERFSAEFPKEGPSILRIQQVVRGDSAAYFCASSPPDSGNTIYFGEGSWLTVV.

The chain joins TRBV6-1 to TRBJ1-5, with 9 bases lining up with TRBD1. This CDR3 has 15 residues. The junction had 9 bases not matched to a gene; V was cut back by 6 bases and J by 6 bases. CDR1 is MNHNS and CDR2 is SASEGT in the germline V gene. The CDR3 nucleotides are TGTGCCAGCAGACCGGGACAGGGAAGGACTCAGCCCCAGCATTTT. This translates into CASRPGQGRTQPQHF.

This clone was seen a few times. The chain carries TRBV30 and TRBJ1-1; D is unresolved. The CDR3 has 8 residues. V was clipped by 6 bases and J by 4 bases, with 0 bases between them. Germline V CDR1 and CDR2: GTSNPN, SVGIG (reference sequence). The CDR3 is CACTEAFF. CDR3 coding DNA: TGTGCCTGCACTGAAGCTTTCTTT.

This sequence joins TRBV7-3 and TRBJ1-1; TRBD1 might be the D (5 bases). CDR3 size: 15 residues. Deletions cut 5 bases from V and 4 bases from J, with 17 bases between. Germline CDR1 reads SGHTA; CDR2 reads FQGTGA. The CDR3 DNA reads as TGTGCCAGCAGCCAACTTGGTCGGGGGGTCACTGAAGCTTTCTTT. It yields the protein CASSQLGRGVTEAFF. The whole variable domain, filled in from reference TRBV7-3 and TRBJ1-1, reads GAGVSQTPSNKVTEKGKYVELRCDPISGHTALYWYRQSLGQGPEFLIYFQGTGAADDSGLPNDRFFAVRPEGSVSTLKIQRTERGDSAVYLCASSQLGRGVTEAFFGQGTRLTVV.

This clone showed up just once. The J gene is TRBJ1-2, the V gene TRBV10-3; no firm D call. V dropped 0 bases and J dropped 4 bases, with 12 bases sitting between them. The CDR3 runs 15 residues. Germline assignment: CDR1 ENHRY and CDR2 SYGVKD. The chain's CDR3 is CAISESGRNLYGYTF. CDR3 DNA sequence: TGTGCCATCAGTGAGTCTGGTCGGAACCTCTATGGCTACACCTTC.

The rearrangement links TRBV4-2 to TRBJ2-6, with D unclear. Germline V gene sequence: CDR1 LGHNA, CDR2 YNFKEQ. CDR3 length: 16 residues. V was clipped by 3 bases and J by 3 bases, with 12 bases between them. DNA for the CDR3: TGTGCCAGCAGCCATGTAAGCGCCCTTGGGGCCAACGTCCTGACTTTC. It specifies CASSHVSALGANVLTF.

The chain employs TRBV28 and TRBJ1-1; D is possibly TRBD1 (6 bases). Germline values: CDR1 MDHEN, CDR2 SYDVKM. CDR3 length: 14 residues. The germline V and J ends were trimmed by 6 bases and 7 bases, with 18 bases remaining between them. The CDR3 here is CASSYSGGGGEAFF. CDR3 nucleotide sequence: TGTGCCAGCAGCTATAGTGGGGGCGGTGGTGAAGCTTTCTTT.

The sample holds one count of this clone. V and J are TRBV12-5 and TRBJ2-3; no definite D call. The germline gives CDR1 LGHNT, CDR2 FRNRAP. This CDR3 region has 15 residues. Trimming took 2 bases from V and 0 from J, leaving 9 bases between them. CDR3 protein: CASGLRPGSTDTQYF. The CDR3 nucleotides read TGTGCTAGTGGTTTGAGGCCAGGTAGCACAGATACGCAGTATTTT.

The chain uses TRBV12-5 and TRBJ2-3; no reliable D call. V shed 6 bases and J shed 5 bases, with 12 bases lying between them. Per the germline V gene, CDR1 is LGHNT and CDR2 is FRNRAP. This CDR3 has 13 residues. Here the CDR3 reads CASGPQWGDTQYF. The CDR3 DNA sequence: TGTGCTAGTGGCCCCCAGTGGGGAGATACGCAGTATTTT. Combining the CDR3 with reference TRBV12-5 and TRBJ2-3 gives the whole variable domain DARVTQTPRHKVTEMGQEVTMRCQPILGHNTVFWYRQTMMQGLELLAYFRNRAPLDDSGMPKDRFSAEMPDATLATLKIQPSEPRDSAVYFCASGPQWGDTQYFGPGTRLTVL.

The chain carries TRBV5-1 and TRBJ2-7, with D perhaps TRBD2 (6 bases). The CDR3 contains 14 residues. The germline V gene encodes CDR1 SGHRS and CDR2 YFSETQ. The germline V and J ends were trimmed by 6 bases and 6 bases, with 19 bases remaining between them. CDR3 coding DNA: TGCGCCAGCACCTCCGGGACTGGAGACGCCGAGCAGTACTTC. This gives the protein CASTSGTGDAEQYF. Based on the CDR3 plus reference TRBV5-1 and TRBJ2-7, the full variable domain is KAGVTQTPRYLIKTRGQQVTLSCSPISGHRSVSWYQQTPGQGLQFLFEYFSETQRNKGNFPGRFSGRQFSNSRSEMNVSTLELGDSALYLCASTSGTGDAEQYFGPGTRLTVT.

This clone was seen more than once but under ten times. CDR3 DNA sequence: TGTGCCAGCAGTTCATATCAGCGATTAGACCAAGAGACCCAGTACTTC. Its protein is CASSSYQRLDQETQYF. The chain has TRBV27 and TRBJ2-5; D gene ambiguous. This CDR3 has 16 amino acids. Trimming took off 4 bases at V and 0 bases at J, with 15 bases between the two ends. Germline V gives CDR1 MNHEY, CDR2 SMNVEV (reference sequence).

V usage is TRBV7-3 and J usage is TRBJ2-7, with D perhaps TRBD1 or TRBD2 (6 bases each). Trimming left V 5 bases short and J 3 bases short, with 11 bases between. The CDR3 length is 13 residues. Germline V gene data show CDR1 as SGHTA and CDR2 as FQGTGA. CDR3 loop: CASSAGHLYEQYF. The CDR3 DNA is TGTGCCAGCAGCGCGGGACATCTCTACGAGCAGTACTTC.